Shown below are 21 T cell receptor beta chains from a single sample sequenced in a study of T cells after somatic rescue of genetic block. Measured with immunoSEQ multiplex PCR; TCRdb has only the in-frame clones, and not every one. Among 70,000 to 85,000 clones listed, roughly 93% were seen once. Sample: peripheral blood mononuclear cells (PBMCs). These receptors all come from a man aged 25-45 years.

As to this clone: One end of the junction does not line up with germline, which may come from a read error. J is TRBJ1-2 and V is TRBV5-1; 8 positions match TRBD1. The CDR3 consists of 14 residues. Germline loops: CDR1 SGHRS, CDR2 YFSETQ. Written as DNA, the CDR3 is TGCGCCAGCAGCCCGGGACAGGCCGACTATGGCCACACCTTC. Translated: CASSPGQADYGHTF.

The CDR3 nucleotides read TGTGCCAGTAGTATGATGGCAGGGGGGGTCAATGAGCAGTTCTTC. Translation: CASSMMAGGVNEQFF. This rearrangement joins TRBV19 to TRBJ2-1; the D gene could be TRBD1 or TRBD2 (7 bases each). From germline, CDR1 is LNHDA and CDR2 SQIVND (reference sequence). The CDR3 extends over 15 amino acids. V lost 3 bases and J lost 6, with 15 bases in between.

This chain joins TRBV4-1 and TRBJ1-6, with TRBD1 identical over 9 bases. This CDR3 contains 18 residues. Trimming at V came to 3 bases and at J to 7 bases, leaving 13 bases not matched to a gene. Germline V gene lookup returns CDR1 MGHRA and CDR2 YSYEKL. CDR3 nucleotide sequence: TGCGCCAGCAGCCAGCCCGGGACAGGGCTTCGAGGGAATTCACCCCTCCACTTT. It specifies CASSQPGTGLRGNSPLHF.

The chain joins TRBV19 to TRBJ2-4; 8 bases align to TRBD2. CDR1 LNHDA and CDR2 SQIVND come from the germline V gene (reference sequence). The CDR3 loop spans 14 amino acids. V lost 3 bases to trimming and J lost 6 bases; unmatched junction nucleotides: 4. The CDR3 region has the DNA TGTGCCAGTAGTATCGGGGGGGCGCGAAACATTCAGTACTTC. It translates to CASSIGGARNIQYF. The full variable domain, completed using reference TRBV19 and TRBJ2-4, is DGGITQSPKYLFRKEGQNVTLSCEQNLNHDAMYWYRQDPGQGLRLIYYSQIVNDFQKGDIAEGYSVSREKKESFPLTVTSAQKNPTAFYLCASSIGGARNIQYFGAGTRLSVL.

The chain recombines TRBV18 with TRBJ2-3; D might be TRBD2 (5 bases). Germline values: CDR1 KGHSH, CDR2 LQKENI. The V end was cut by 5 bases, the J end by 1 base, with 7 bases between. The CDR3 spans 13 residues. The CDR3 is CASSVGGTDTQYF. The DNA of the CDR3 is TGTGCCAGCTCAGTCGGGGGCACAGATACGCAGTATTTT.

The rearrangement links TRBV6-1 to TRBJ1-4; 12 positions match TRBD1. Germline lookup yields CDR1 MNHNS and CDR2 SASEGT. The CDR3 contains 15 residues. The J segment lost 14 bases and the V segment lost 3 bases, leaving 10 bases of the junction unmatched. Here the CDR3 DNA reads TGTGCCAGCAGTGAGGCCGGGACAGGGGGCATTATCCTGTTTTTT. Residues: CASSEAGTGGIILFF.

The rearrangement links TRBV5-1 to TRBJ1-3; D is ambiguous. Germline V gene data show CDR1 as SGHRS and CDR2 as YFSETQ. CDR3 length: 16 residues. The V end was cut by 0 bases, the J end by 0 bases, with 10 bases between. CDR3 nucleotide sequence: TGCGCCAGCAGCTTGGGTCTCGGTTACTCTGGAAACACCATATATTTT. It yields the protein CASSLGLGYSGNTIYF.

The chain links TRBV2 to TRBJ2-3, with 11 positions matching TRBD2. The germline V gene encodes CDR1 SNHLY and CDR2 FYNNEI. Trimming removed 6 bases from V and 2 bases from J; junction bases left unmatched: 13. The CDR3 sequence is 18 residues long. CDR3 protein: CASRPGALAGGNTDTQYF. As DNA, the CDR3 is TGTGCCAGCAGACCGGGGGCTCTAGCGGGGGGTAACACAGATACGCAGTATTTT.

This clone was counted only a few times. DNA for the CDR3: TGTGCCAGCAGCCCGCGGGACAGGGGCTACTATGGCTACACCTTC. The encoded protein is CASSPRDRGYYGYTF. The chain combines TRBV11-1 with TRBJ1-2; 10 bases align to TRBD1. The CDR3 loop spans 15 amino acids. Looked up from germline, CDR1 is SGHAT and CDR2 is FQDESV (reference sequence). Trimming took 5 bases from V and 3 from J; bases not matched to a gene: 6.

J is TRBJ1-2 and V is TRBV6-1; D gene ambiguous. Looked up from germline, CDR1 is MNHNS and CDR2 is SASEGT. V was pared by 2 bases and J by 7 bases, with 14 bases between. The CDR3 contains 14 residues. CDR3 sequence reads: CASSEMGGTIGYTF. The CDR3 bases are TGTGCCAGCAGTGAAATGGGCGGAACTATTGGCTACACCTTC.

The rearrangement joins TRBV18 to TRBJ1-1; tentatively, D is TRBD1 (5 bases). Germline assignment: CDR1 KGHSH and CDR2 LQKENI. This CDR3 is built from 15 residues. V lost 3 bases, J lost 0 bases, and 11 bases lay in between. In nucleotides, the CDR3 is TGTGCCAGCTCACCCGTCAAGGGGATGAACACTGAAGCTTTCTTT. Encoded protein: CASSPVKGMNTEAFF.

The chain uses TRBV6-5 and TRBJ1-1; D is uncertain. The V gene's germline CDR1 is MNHEY and CDR2 SVGAGI. The CDR3 loop spans 14 amino acids. Trimming took off 6 bases at V and 5 bases at J, with 16 bases between the two ends. In DNA, the CDR3 is TGTGCCAGCAGACACGGGGTACGGAGGACTGAAGCTTTCTTT. Protein sequence: CASRHGVRRTEAFF.

The chain couples TRBV5-1 to TRBJ2-4; D is unresolved. V was clipped by 1 base and J by 0 bases, with 5 bases between them. Germline values: CDR1 SGHRS, CDR2 YFSETQ. CDR3 size: 14 residues. This CDR3 reads CASSLSQAKNIQYF. CDR3 nucleotides: TGCGCCAGCAGCTTGTCCCAAGCCAAAAACATTCAGTACTTC.

The chain is built from TRBV27 and TRBJ2-7, with 10 nucleotides matching TRBD1. This CDR3 spans 15 amino acids. Trimming took 6 bases from V and 2 from J; bases not matched to a gene: 7. Germline values: CDR1 MNHEY, CDR2 SMNVEV (reference sequence). CDR3 coding DNA: TGTGCCAGCAGCCTCTTGACAGGGGGCACCTACGAGCAGTACTTC. It codes for CASSLLTGGTYEQYF.

The chain combines TRBV7-6 with TRBJ1-5; 10 positions match TRBD1. J lost 4 bases, V lost 5 bases, and 5 bases had no gene match. This CDR3 spans 15 amino acids. Germline values: CDR1 SGHVS, CDR2 FNYEAQ. This chain's CDR3 is CASSVTGGSNQPQHF. CDR3 sequence (DNA): TGTGCCAGCAGCGTGACAGGGGGCTCGAATCAGCCCCAGCATTTT.

The chain uses TRBV1 and TRBJ1-2. TRBV1 is described as a pseudogene. The CDR3 is 16 amino acids. CDR3 in DNA: TGCACCAGCAGCCAAAGGCGGCAGGCGTCGACCTATGGCTACACCTTC. Its protein product is CTSSQRRQASTYGYTF.

This chain links TRBV10-3 with TRBJ2-5, with D possibly matching TRBD2 (7 bases). The CDR3 consists of 14 residues. Trimming stripped 3 bases from V and 2 bases from J, with 10 bases between. The germline V gene has CDR1 ENHRY and CDR2 SYGVKD. CDR3 bases: TGTGCCATCAGTGAACAGGGAGGGCAAGAGACCCAGTACTTC. Translated: CAISEQGGQETQYF.

The chain has TRBV29-1 and TRBJ2-1; D unclear. Trimming left V 4 bases short and J 5 bases short, with 3 bases between. CDR3 length: 10 residues. Germline V gene data show CDR1 as SQVTM and CDR2 as ANQGSEA. DNA for the CDR3: TGCAGCGTTGTAGACAATGAGCAGTTCTTC. Amino acids: CSVVDNEQFF.

The rearrangement uses TRBV30 and TRBJ2-2; D possibly corresponds to TRBD2 (6 bases). This CDR3 contains 13 residues. V lost 7 bases to trimming and J lost 4 bases, with 13 bases between them. CDR1 and CDR2 from the germline V gene are GTSNPN and SVGIG (reference sequence). CDR3 residues: CASERAITGELFF. CDR3 DNA: TGTGCCTCCGAGCGGGCGATCACCGGGGAGCTGTTTTTT.

This clone was seen only once. The V and J genes are TRBV19 and TRBJ1-1; TRBD1 agrees at 11 bases. This CDR3 contains 15 residues. Germline values: CDR1 LNHDA, CDR2 SQIVND (reference sequence). J gave up 5 bases and V 3 bases, and 5 bases lay outside the gene matches. In nucleotides, the CDR3 is TGTGCCAGTAGTATCCCCGGGACAGGGGGGACTGAAGCTTTCTTT. It is translated as CASSIPGTGGTEAFF.

This clone was recorded a few times. The chain recombines TRBV7-9 with TRBJ2-2; TRBD2 matches 8 bases. V was pared by 4 bases and J by 8 bases, with 3 bases of the junction left unmatched. Germline V lookup: CDR1 SEHNR, CDR2 FQNEAQ (reference sequence). This CDR3 region has 13 residues. The CDR3: CASSSTSVGELFF. The DNA for the CDR3 is TGTGCCAGCAGCTCGACTAGCGTGGGGGAGCTGTTTTTT.